This TCR beta chain originates from a study of T cell repertoires in cytomegalovirus infection. Across the whole study: The authors relied on CMV epitopes, both recently identified HLA-C-restricted and well-studied HLA-B-restricted. Indications came from public TCR beta signatures; they pointed to CMV infection and to a matching HLA type.

TCRdb independently ran MiXCR on the reads; one entry per CDR3 protein. The table records some 700,000 distinct CDR3 sequences, 33% of them present only once. Whole-study results and caveats: Totalled public TCR beta family frequency picked out people who carried CMV plus the relevant HLA. Across the ex vivo response, the dominant clonotypes were HLA-C-restricted CMV-specific TCR beta clonotypes.

There are many counts of this clonotype. Antigen unknown. This TCR was recovered from a human donor in good health (CMV status not recorded). Some clones in this sample may be carry-over from other donors' samples. The source material was cultured PBMCs, sampled from culture after CMV antigen stimulation.

The CDR3 loop reads CASSFRRADTQYF. As DNA, the CDR3 is TGTGCCAGCAGCTTTCGGCGGGCAGATACGCAGTATTTT. J is TRBJ2-3 and V is TRBV7-9, with D possibly TRBD2 on 5 matching bases. Germline V gene lookup returns CDR1 SEHNR and CDR2 FQNEAQ (reference sequence). The CDR3 loop spans 13 amino acids. Trimming cost V 3 bases and J 4 bases, with 8 bases left between them.